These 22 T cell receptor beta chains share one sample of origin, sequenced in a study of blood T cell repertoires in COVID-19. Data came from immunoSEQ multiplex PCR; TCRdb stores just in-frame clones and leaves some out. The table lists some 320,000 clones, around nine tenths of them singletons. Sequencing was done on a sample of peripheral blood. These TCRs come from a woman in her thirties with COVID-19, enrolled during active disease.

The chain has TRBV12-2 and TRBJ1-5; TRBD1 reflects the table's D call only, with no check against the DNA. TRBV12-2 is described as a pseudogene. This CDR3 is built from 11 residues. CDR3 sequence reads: CASRFKIPQHF. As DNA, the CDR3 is TGTGCAAGTCGCTTCAAAATCCCCCAGCATTTT.

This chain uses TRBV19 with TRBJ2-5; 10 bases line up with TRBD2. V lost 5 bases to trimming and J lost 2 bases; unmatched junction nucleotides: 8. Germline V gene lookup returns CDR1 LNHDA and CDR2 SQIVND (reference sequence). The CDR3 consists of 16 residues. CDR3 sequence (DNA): TGTGCCAGTAGTCCCGCCCTGGGACTAGCGCAAGAGACCCAGTACTTC. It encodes CASSPALGLAQETQYF.

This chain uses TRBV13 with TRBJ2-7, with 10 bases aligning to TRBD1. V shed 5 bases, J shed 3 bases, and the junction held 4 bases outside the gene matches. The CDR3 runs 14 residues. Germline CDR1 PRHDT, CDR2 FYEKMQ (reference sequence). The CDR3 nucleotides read TGTGCCAGCAGCCCACGGGACAGGGGCTACGAGCAGTACTTC. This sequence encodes CASSPRDRGYEQYF.

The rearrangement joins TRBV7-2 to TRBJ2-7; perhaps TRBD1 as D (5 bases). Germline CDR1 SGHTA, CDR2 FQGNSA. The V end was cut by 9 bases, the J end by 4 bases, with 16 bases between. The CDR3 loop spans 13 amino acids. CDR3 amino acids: CASNRPGWYEQYF. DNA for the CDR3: TGTGCCAGTAATCGGCCAGGGTGGTACGAGCAGTACTTC. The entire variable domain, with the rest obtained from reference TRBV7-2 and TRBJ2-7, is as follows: GAGVSQSPSNKVTEKGKDVELRCDPISGHTALYWYRQSLGQGLEFLIYFQGNSAPDKSGLPSDRFSAERTGGSVSTLTIQRTQQEDSAVYLCASNRPGWYEQYFGPGTRLTVT.

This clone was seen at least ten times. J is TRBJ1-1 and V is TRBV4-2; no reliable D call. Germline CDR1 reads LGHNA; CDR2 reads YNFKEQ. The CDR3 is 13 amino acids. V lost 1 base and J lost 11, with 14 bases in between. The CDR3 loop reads CASSQGNLLWAFF. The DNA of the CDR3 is TGTGCCAGCAGCCAAGGCAACCTCCTATGGGCTTTCTTT.

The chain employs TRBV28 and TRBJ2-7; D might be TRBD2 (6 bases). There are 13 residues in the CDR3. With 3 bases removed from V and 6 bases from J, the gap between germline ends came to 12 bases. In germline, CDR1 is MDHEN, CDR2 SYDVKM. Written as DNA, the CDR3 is TGTGCCAGCAGTTTTCTGACCGGGGGCGAGCAGTACTTC. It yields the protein CASSFLTGGEQYF.

The CDR3 sequence: CASSLAVRGIIQPQHF. The CDR3 nucleotides read TGTGCCAGCAGCTTAGCTGTCAGGGGTATCATTCAGCCCCAGCATTTT. The chain is built from TRBV7-6 and TRBJ1-5; D perhaps matches TRBD1 (6 bases). Germline values: CDR1 SGHVS, CDR2 FNYEAQ. This CDR3 has 16 residues. Trimming took off 0 bases at V and 6 bases at J, with 15 bases between the two ends.

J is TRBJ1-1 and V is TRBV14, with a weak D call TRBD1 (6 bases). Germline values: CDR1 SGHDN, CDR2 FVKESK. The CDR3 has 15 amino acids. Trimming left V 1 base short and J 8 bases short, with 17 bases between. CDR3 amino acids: CASSQVPGVLDEAFF. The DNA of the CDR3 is TGTGCCAGCAGCCAAGTCCCAGGGGTCCTTGACGAAGCTTTCTTT. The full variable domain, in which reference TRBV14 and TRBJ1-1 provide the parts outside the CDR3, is EAGVTQFPSHSVIEKGQTVTLRCDPISGHDNLYWYRRVMGKEIKFLLHFVKESKQDESGMPNNRFLAERTGGTYSTLKVQPAELEDSGVYFCASSQVPGVLDEAFFGQGTRLTVV.

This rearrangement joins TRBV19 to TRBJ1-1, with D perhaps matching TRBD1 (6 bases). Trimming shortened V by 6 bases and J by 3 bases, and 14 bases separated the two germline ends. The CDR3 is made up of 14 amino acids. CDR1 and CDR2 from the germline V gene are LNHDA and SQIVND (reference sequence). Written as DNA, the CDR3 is TGTGCCAGTAGCGGGGGGCGGGATGACACTGAAGCTTTCTTT. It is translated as CASSGGRDDTEAFF.

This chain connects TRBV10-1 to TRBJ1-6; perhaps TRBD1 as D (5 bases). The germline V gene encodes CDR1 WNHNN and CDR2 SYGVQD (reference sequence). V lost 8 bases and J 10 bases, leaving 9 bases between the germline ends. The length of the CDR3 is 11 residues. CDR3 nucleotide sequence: TGCGCCAGCGGGGACTCATCACCCCTCCACTTT. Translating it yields CASGDSSPLHF.

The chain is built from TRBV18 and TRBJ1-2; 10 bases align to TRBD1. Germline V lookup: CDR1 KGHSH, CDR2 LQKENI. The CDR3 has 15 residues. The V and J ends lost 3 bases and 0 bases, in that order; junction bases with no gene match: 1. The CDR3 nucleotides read TGTGCCAGCTCACCCGGGACAGGGGCTAACTATGGCTACACCTTC. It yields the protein CASSPGTGANYGYTF. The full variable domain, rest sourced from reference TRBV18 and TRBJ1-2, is NAGVMQNPRHLVRRRGQEARLRCSPMKGHSHVYWYRQLPEEGLKFMVYLQKENIIDESGMPKERFSAEFPKEGPSILRIQQVVRGDSAAYFCASSPGTGANYGYTFGSGTRLTVV.

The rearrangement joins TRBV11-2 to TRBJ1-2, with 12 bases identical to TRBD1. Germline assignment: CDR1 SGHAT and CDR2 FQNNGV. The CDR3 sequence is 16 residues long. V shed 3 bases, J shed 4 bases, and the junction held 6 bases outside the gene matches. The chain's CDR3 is CASSFGTGGATYGYTF. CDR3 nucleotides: TGTGCCAGCAGCTTTGGGACAGGGGGCGCAACCTATGGCTACACCTTC.

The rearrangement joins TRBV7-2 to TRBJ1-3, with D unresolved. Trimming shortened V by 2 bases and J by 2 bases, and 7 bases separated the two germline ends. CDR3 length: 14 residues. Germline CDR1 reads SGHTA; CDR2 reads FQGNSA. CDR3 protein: CASSLLGTGNTIYF. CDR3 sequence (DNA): TGTGCCAGCAGCTTACTCGGGACTGGAAACACCATATATTTT.

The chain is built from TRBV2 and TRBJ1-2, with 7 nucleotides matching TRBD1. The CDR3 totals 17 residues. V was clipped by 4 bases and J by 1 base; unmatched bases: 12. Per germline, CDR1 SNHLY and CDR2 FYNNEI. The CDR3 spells CASSAAGTALFNYGYTF. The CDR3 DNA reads TGTGCCAGCAGTGCCGCCGGGACAGCCCTCTTTAACTATGGCTACACCTTC.

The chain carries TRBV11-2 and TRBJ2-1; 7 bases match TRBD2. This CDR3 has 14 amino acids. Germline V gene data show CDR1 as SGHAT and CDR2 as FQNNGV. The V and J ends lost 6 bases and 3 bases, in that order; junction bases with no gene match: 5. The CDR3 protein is CASRSGGLYNEQFF. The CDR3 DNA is TGTGCCAGCAGATCGGGGGGTCTCTACAATGAGCAGTTCTTC.

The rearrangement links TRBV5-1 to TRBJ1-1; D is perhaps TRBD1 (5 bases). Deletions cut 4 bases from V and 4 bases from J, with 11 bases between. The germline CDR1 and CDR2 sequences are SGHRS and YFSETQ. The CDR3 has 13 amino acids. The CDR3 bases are TGCGCCAGCAGCCGACGGGGGAGCACTGAAGCTTTCTTT. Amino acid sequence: CASSRRGSTEAFF.

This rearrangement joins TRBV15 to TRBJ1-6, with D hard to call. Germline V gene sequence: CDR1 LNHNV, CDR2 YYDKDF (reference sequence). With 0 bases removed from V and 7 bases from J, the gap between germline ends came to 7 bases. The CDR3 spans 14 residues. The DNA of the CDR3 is TGTGCCACCAGCAGAGACTCCAGAAATTCACCCCTCCACTTT. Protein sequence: CATSRDSRNSPLHF.

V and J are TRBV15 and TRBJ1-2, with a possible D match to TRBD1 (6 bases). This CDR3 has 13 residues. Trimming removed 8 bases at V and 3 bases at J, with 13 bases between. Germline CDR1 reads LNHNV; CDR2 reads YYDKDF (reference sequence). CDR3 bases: TGTGCCACCGGTACAGGGACGCACTATGGCTACACCTTC. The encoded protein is CATGTGTHYGYTF.

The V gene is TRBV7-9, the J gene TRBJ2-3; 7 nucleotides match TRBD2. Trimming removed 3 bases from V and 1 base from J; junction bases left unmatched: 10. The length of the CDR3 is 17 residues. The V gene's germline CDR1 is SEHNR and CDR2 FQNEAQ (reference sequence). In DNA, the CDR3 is TGTGCCAGCAGCTTTGAACTTGGGCTAGCGGGCACAGATACGCAGTATTTT. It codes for CASSFELGLAGTDTQYF.

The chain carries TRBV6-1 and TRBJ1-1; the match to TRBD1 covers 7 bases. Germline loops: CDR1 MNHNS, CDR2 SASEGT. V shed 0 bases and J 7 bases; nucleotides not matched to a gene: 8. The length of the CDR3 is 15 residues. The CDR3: CASSEATGTSSEAFF. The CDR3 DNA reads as TGTGCCAGCAGTGAAGCGACAGGGACATCGAGTGAAGCTTTCTTT.

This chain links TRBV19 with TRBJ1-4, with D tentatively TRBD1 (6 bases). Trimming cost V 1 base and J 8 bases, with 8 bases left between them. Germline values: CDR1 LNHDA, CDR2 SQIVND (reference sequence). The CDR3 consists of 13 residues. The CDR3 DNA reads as TGTGCCAGTAGTATAGGTAGGGGGGAAAAACTGTTTTTT. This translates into CASSIGRGEKLFF.

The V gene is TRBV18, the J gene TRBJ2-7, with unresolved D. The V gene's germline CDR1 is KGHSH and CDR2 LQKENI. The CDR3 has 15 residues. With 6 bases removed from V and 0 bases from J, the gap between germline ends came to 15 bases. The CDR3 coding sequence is TGTGCCAGCTCGCAGGCCACGCCACCCTCCTACGAGCAGTACTTC. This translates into CASSQATPPSYEQYF.